The next 32 T cell receptor beta chains were all read from a single sample in a study of blood T cells in healthy people across ages. A second roughly 6 to 11 cycle PCR used barcoded and J-beta primers. TCRdb redid the calling of the 5' RACE reads with MiXCR, one entry per CDR3 protein. The sample lists 700,000 to 950,000 distinct CDR3 sequences, roughly two fifths occurring once. The sample taken for sequencing was blood. Source of these receptors: a woman aged 55-70 years in good health.

The chain uses TRBV5-1 and TRBJ2-5; the D gene could be TRBD1 or TRBD2 (5 bases each). Germline CDR1 and CDR2: SGHRS and YFSETQ. CDR3 length: 15 residues. Trimming pared 4 bases from V and 1 base from J, leaving 14 bases between. The CDR3 region is CASSPQRGAQETQYF. DNA for the CDR3: TGCGCCAGCAGCCCCCAACGAGGGGCCCAAGAGACCCAGTACTTC.

This clonotype was counted a few times. The rearrangement joins TRBV5-1 to TRBJ1-1; the D is unclear. In germline, CDR1 is SGHRS, CDR2 YFSETQ. The CDR3 has 14 amino acids. Trimming cost V 4 bases and J 5 bases, with 15 bases left between them. The CDR3 sequence is CASSLGLTGTEAFF. In DNA form, the CDR3 reads TGCGCCAGCAGCCTTGGTCTCACGGGGACTGAAGCTTTCTTT.

This clonotype was seen ten or more times. This chain connects TRBV20-1 to TRBJ1-2; 11 nucleotides agree with TRBD1. CDR1 and CDR2 (germline): DFQATT, SNEGSKA (reference sequence). V lost 6 bases, J lost 8 bases, and 14 bases stayed unmatched. There are 15 residues in the CDR3. CDR3 nucleotide sequence: TGCAGTGCCCTACTCGCGGGACAGGGGGTCGGCGGCTACACCTTC. Amino acid sequence: CSALLAGQGVGGYTF.

This chain uses TRBV11-1 with TRBJ2-2, with D perhaps TRBD1 or TRBD2 (6 bases each). The CDR3 runs to 14 residues. The V end was cut by 7 bases, the J end by 4 bases, with 13 bases between. CDR1 SGHAT and CDR2 FQDESV come from the germline V gene (reference sequence). The chain's CDR3 is CASTRGGITGELFF. The DNA for the CDR3 is TGTGCCAGCACCCGAGGGGGGATCACCGGGGAGCTGTTTTTT.

The chain is built from TRBV20-1 and TRBJ2-7; TRBD1 agrees at 7 bases. After removal of 0 bases from V and 3 bases from J, the junction contained 11 bases not matched to a gene. This CDR3 contains 16 residues. From germline, CDR1 is DFQATT and CDR2 SNEGSKA (reference sequence). The CDR3 DNA follows: TGCAGTGCTAGAGATCACCAGACAGGGATCAGCTACGAGCAGTACTTC. This sequence encodes CSARDHQTGISYEQYF.

The rearrangement uses TRBV12-3 or TRBV12-4 and TRBJ2-4, with 8 bases aligning to TRBD1. This CDR3 region has 16 residues. V gave up 3 bases and J gave up 3 bases; unmatched junction bases: 7. The CDR3 here is CASSFQGALVKNIQYF. DNA of the CDR3: TGTGCCAGCAGTTTTCAGGGGGCGTTGGTCAAAAACATTCAGTACTTC.

In its sample, this clonotype was seen a few times. The CDR3 DNA sequence: TGTGCCAGCAGTTCTCCCCCGGGACAGGGAACCAAAAACATTCAGTACTTC. It is translated as CASSSPPGQGTKNIQYF. The chain links TRBV12-3 or TRBV12-4 to TRBJ2-4, with 9 bases aligning to TRBD1. V lost 4 bases, J lost 2 bases, and 9 bases stayed unmatched. CDR3 size: 17 residues.

The sample holds a few counts of this clonotype. The chain recombines TRBV6-5 with TRBJ2-5; 10 bases match TRBD1. CDR3 length: 16 residues. Germline CDR1 and CDR2: MNHEY and SVGAGI. Losses at the gene ends were 2 bases for V and 4 bases for J; bases not matched to a gene: 7. The CDR3 is CASSYGTGVFGETQYF. Written as DNA, the CDR3 is TGTGCCAGCAGTTACGGGACAGGGGTTTTTGGAGAGACCCAGTACTTC.

This rearrangement joins TRBV5-1 to TRBJ2-2, with 9 bases lining up with TRBD1. Losses at the gene ends were 3 bases for V and 4 bases for J; bases not matched to a gene: 4. Germline values: CDR1 SGHRS, CDR2 YFSETQ. This CDR3 has 15 residues. The CDR3: CASSSGTGTTGELFF. The CDR3 DNA reads as TGCGCCAGCAGCTCCGGGACAGGGACCACCGGGGAGCTGTTTTTT.

The chain employs TRBV2 and TRBJ2-1; a weak D match, TRBD2 (6 bases). Trimming cost V 6 bases and J 8 bases, with 20 bases left between them. The CDR3 totals 15 residues. Per germline, CDR1 SNHLY and CDR2 FYNNEI. CDR3 nucleotide sequence: TGTGCCAGCAGCCTCCAGGGACTCGCGACGCATGAGCAGTTCTTC. Its translation is CASSLQGLATHEQFF.

This clonotype was recorded a few times. The rearrangement links TRBV7-2 to TRBJ2-4; D is undetermined. Germline lookup yields CDR1 SGHTA and CDR2 FQGNSA. Trimming pared 2 bases from V and 9 bases from J, leaving 20 bases between. The CDR3 runs 16 residues. CDR3 sequence reads: CASSLYDSYEIGIQYF. Written as DNA, the CDR3 is TGTGCCAGCAGCTTATACGACTCCTACGAAATAGGCATTCAGTACTTC.

Many counts were recorded for this clonotype. The chain carries TRBV10-3 and TRBJ1-5; weak D call: TRBD1 (5 bases). This CDR3 comprises 13 residues. Germline V lookup: CDR1 ENHRY, CDR2 SYGVKD. With 6 bases removed from V and 3 bases from J, the gap between germline ends came to 9 bases. Here the CDR3 DNA reads TGTGCCATCAGAGACGGGACCAATCAGCCCCAGCATTTT. Translation: CAIRDGTNQPQHF.

The J gene is TRBJ1-6, the V gene TRBV4-2; possibly TRBD1 for D (5 bases). Germline CDR1 is LGHNA and CDR2 is YNFKEQ. V lost 0 bases and J 5 bases, leaving 14 bases between the germline ends. The CDR3 contains 17 residues. The CDR3 is CASSQELGGMDNSPLHF. The CDR3 DNA follows: TGTGCCAGCAGCCAAGAACTGGGGGGAATGGATAATTCACCCCTCCACTTT.

The chain links TRBV7-2 to TRBJ2-5, with 10 bases identical to TRBD2. This CDR3 comprises 15 residues. Germline CDR1 and CDR2: SGHTA and FQGNSA. Trimming cost V 0 bases and J 5 bases; bases outside gene matches: 3. DNA of the CDR3: TGTGCCAGCAGCTTAGCGGGGACTAGCGTGGAGACCCAGTACTTC. This gives the protein CASSLAGTSVETQYF.

This rearrangement joins TRBV18 to TRBJ1-5; TRBD1 agrees at 7 bases. V dropped 3 bases and J dropped 0; count of bases not matched to a gene: 8. Germline CDR1 and CDR2: KGHSH and LQKENI. CDR3 size: 17 residues. The DNA for the CDR3 is TGTGCCAGCTCACCTCACCGTCAGGGGGGTAGCAATCAGCCCCAGCATTTT. This sequence encodes CASSPHRQGGSNQPQHF.

This clonotype has ten or more counts. CDR3 residues: CASSLAPVTNEKLFF. CDR3 sequence (DNA): TGTGCCAGCAGCTTAGCCCCGGTAACTAATGAAAAACTGTTTTTT. The rearrangement links TRBV7-2 to TRBJ1-4; no reliable D call. The germline V gene encodes CDR1 SGHTA and CDR2 FQGNSA. The CDR3 loop spans 15 amino acids. V lost 0 bases and J lost 1, with 6 bases in between. Looking up the rest from reference TRBV7-2 and TRBJ1-4 gives the full variable domain: GAGVSQSPSNKVTEKGKDVELRCDPISGHTALYWYRQSLGQGLEFLIYFQGNSAPDKSGLPSDRFSAERTGGSVSTLTIQRTQQEDSAVYLCASSLAPVTNEKLFFGSGTQLSVL.

This clonotype was seen a single time. V usage is TRBV20-1 and J usage is TRBJ2-1; D uncertain. The germline V and J ends were trimmed by 3 bases and 6 bases, with 3 bases remaining between them. Looked up from germline, CDR1 is DFQATT and CDR2 is SNEGSKA (reference sequence). There are 10 residues in the CDR3. Written as DNA, the CDR3 is TGCAGTGCTAGTATCAATGAGCAGTTCTTC. Amino acid sequence: CSASINEQFF.

The rearrangement joins TRBV5-6 to TRBJ2-4; no clear D gene. Germline assignment: CDR1 SGHDT and CDR2 YYEEEE. V lost 4 bases to trimming and J lost 0 bases, with 8 bases between them. The CDR3 loop spans 14 amino acids. The CDR3 sequence: CASSGGAAKNIQYF. The CDR3 coding sequence is TGTGCCAGCAGCGGCGGTGCAGCCAAAAACATTCAGTACTTC.

The sample holds one count of this clonotype. V and J are TRBV11-2 and TRBJ2-1; 7 nucleotides match TRBD2. The CDR3 extends over 16 amino acids. Germline V CDR1 and CDR2: SGHAT, FQNNGV. V lost 5 bases, J lost 7 bases, and 14 bases stayed unmatched. The CDR3 loop is CASSPNNVVGGNEQFF. The CDR3 nucleotides are TGTGCCAGCAGCCCCAATAACGTTGTGGGAGGGAATGAGCAGTTCTTC.

This clonotype was detected many times. The gene calls are TRBV29-1 and TRBJ1-2, with TRBD1 identical over 10 bases. V was pared by 6 bases and J by 8 bases, with 12 bases of the junction left unmatched. The length of the CDR3 is 14 residues. Germline values: CDR1 SQVTM, CDR2 ANQGSEA. The CDR3 sequence is CSVAPGQGRGGYTF. The CDR3 DNA reads TGCAGCGTCGCTCCGGGACAGGGGCGGGGAGGCTACACCTTC.

This clonotype was recorded a few times. The V and J genes are TRBV5-5 and TRBJ2-1, with D tentatively TRBD1 (6 bases). Per the germline V gene, CDR1 is SGHKS and CDR2 is YYEKEE (reference sequence). The CDR3 consists of 16 residues. Trimming removed 0 bases from V and 2 bases from J, with 12 bases in between. The CDR3 DNA is TGTGCCAGCAGCTTGGCGGACAGTTCGGCCTACAATGAGCAGTTCTTC. Residues: CASSLADSSAYNEQFF.

This clonotype has a count of ten or more. The rearrangement links TRBV4-3 to TRBJ2-7; D is unresolved. V lost 0 bases and J 3 bases, leaving 6 bases between the germline ends. The CDR3 covers 13 residues. The germline V gene has CDR1 LGHNA and CDR2 YSLEER. This CDR3 is CASSQDIHYEQYF. In nucleotides, the CDR3 is TGCGCCAGCAGCCAAGATATCCACTACGAGCAGTACTTC.

The chain couples TRBV5-1 to TRBJ2-3; 10 nucleotides line up with TRBD2. CDR3 length: 16 amino acids. With V trimmed by 0 bases and J by 3 bases, 4 bases remained unmatched. Germline values: CDR1 SGHRS, CDR2 YFSETQ. This CDR3 reads CASSLAGSGGTDTQYF. CDR3 coding DNA: TGCGCCAGCAGCTTGGCCGGTAGCGGGGGGACAGATACGCAGTATTTT.

The gene calls are TRBV5-1 and TRBJ1-2, with 9 nucleotides matching TRBD1. Germline V gene sequence: CDR1 SGHRS, CDR2 YFSETQ. The CDR3 has 12 residues. Trimming removed 4 bases from V and 9 bases from J; junction bases left unmatched: 4. The CDR3 sequence is CASSPGQGSYTF. CDR3 sequence (DNA): TGCGCCAGCAGCCCGGGACAGGGAAGCTACACCTTC. The variable domain in full, completed from reference TRBV5-1 and TRBJ1-2, reads KAGVTQTPRYLIKTRGQQVTLSCSPISGHRSVSWYQQTPGQGLQFLFEYFSETQRNKGNFPGRFSGRQFSNSRSEMNVSTLELGDSALYLCASSPGQGSYTFGSGTRLTVV.

The CDR3 DNA reads as TGTGCCAGCTCACCGCAGGGACAGGTCTCTGGAAACACCATATATTTT. It specifies CASSPQGQVSGNTIYF. This chain uses TRBV18 with TRBJ1-3; TRBD1 matches at 8 bases. Losses at the gene ends were 3 bases for V and 0 bases for J; bases not matched to a gene: 4. The CDR3 runs to 16 residues. The germline CDR1 and CDR2 sequences are KGHSH and LQKENI.

This clonotype was recorded only once. V gene TRBV20-1 combines with J gene TRBJ1-5; no reliable D call. V gave up 1 base and J gave up 2 bases, with 12 bases separating them. Germline loops: CDR1 DFQATT, CDR2 SNEGSKA (reference sequence). The CDR3 has 15 amino acids. As DNA, the CDR3 is TGCAGTGCTAGAGGGGCCCCCCGAGGCAATCAGCCCCAGCATTTT. This encodes CSARGAPRGNQPQHF.

This chain joins TRBV9 and TRBJ2-5; 11 bases map to TRBD1. The CDR3 has 15 residues. Germline CDR1 is SGDLS and CDR2 is YYNGEE. The trim removed 0 bases at V and 4 bases at J, leaving 2 bases unmatched. CDR3 residues: CASSVGTGGRETQYF. The CDR3 bases are TGTGCCAGCAGCGTAGGGACAGGGGGCAGAGAGACCCAGTACTTC.

This clonotype was detected many times. The gene calls are TRBV9 and TRBJ2-1; 10 bases line up with TRBD2. The germline CDR1 and CDR2 sequences are SGDLS and YYNGEE. The CDR3 sequence is 17 residues long. J gave up 0 bases and V 2 bases, and 5 bases lay outside the gene matches. CDR3 residues: CASSVGLAGASYNEQFF. For the CDR3, the DNA is TGTGCCAGCAGCGTCGGCCTAGCGGGAGCCTCCTACAATGAGCAGTTCTTC.

This clonotype was detected only a few times. The chain employs TRBV6-2 or TRBV6-3 and TRBJ2-1, with 13 bases fitting TRBD2. This CDR3 contains 16 residues. Trimming at V came to 2 bases and at J to 8 bases, leaving 6 bases not matched to a gene. In germline, CDR1 is MNHEY, CDR2 SVGEGT. The CDR3 loop reads CASSYPLAGGPHEQFF. CDR3 nucleotide sequence: TGTGCCAGCAGTTACCCACTAGCGGGAGGGCCACATGAGCAGTTCTTC.

Ten or more counts support this clonotype. CDR3 sequence reads: CASSVSGEETQYF. CDR3 bases: TGTGCCAGCAGCGTCTCGGGGGAAGAGACCCAGTACTTC. The chain couples TRBV9 to TRBJ2-5, with D perhaps matching TRBD2 (6 bases). Trimming removed 2 bases from V and 3 bases from J, with 8 bases in between. The CDR3 consists of 13 residues. Germline V gives CDR1 SGDLS, CDR2 YYNGEE. Drawing the rest from reference TRBV9 and TRBJ2-5, the complete variable domain is DSGVTQTPKHLITATGQRVTLRCSPRSGDLSVYWYQQSLDQGLQFLIQYYNGEERAKGNILERFSAQQFPDLHSELNLSSLELGDSALYFCASSVSGEETQYFGPGTRLLVL.

V and J are TRBV7-2 and TRBJ2-7; D ambiguous. The germline gives CDR1 SGHTA, CDR2 FQGNSA. V lost 1 base to trimming and J lost 2 bases, with 9 bases between them. The CDR3 covers 14 residues. The CDR3 DNA reads TGTGCCAGCAGCTTAGACATTGGCCCCTACGAGCAGTACTTC. It encodes CASSLDIGPYEQYF.

This clonotype was counted a few times. The rearrangement joins TRBV5-1 to TRBJ1-4, with no clear D. V was shortened by 5 bases and J by 0 bases, with 8 bases between the two germline ends. The germline CDR1 and CDR2 sequences are SGHRS and YFSETQ. The CDR3 extends over 14 amino acids. CDR3 in amino acids: CASRNEATNEKLFF. DNA for the CDR3: TGCGCCAGCAGGAATGAAGCAACTAATGAAAAACTGTTTTTT.